These 20 T cell receptor beta chains came from one sample sequenced in a study of T-cell reconstitution after alpha-beta-depleted transplantation in children. Unique molecular identifiers were used to barcode this TCRbeta library. TCRdb analysed the PCR reads with MiXCR anew, one entry per CDR3 protein. The sample includes about 300,000 distinct CDR3 sequences, about a tenth of them seen just once. The material sequenced was PBMCs, taken before TCRalphabeta/CD19-depleted stem cell transplant. These TCRs come from a boy under three years old with acute myeloid leukemia, due to receive a stem cell transplant.

This clonotype was seen ten or more times. The V call is TRBV28, the J call TRBJ1-2, with D possibly TRBD1 on 5 matching bases. This CDR3 region has 14 residues. With 5 bases removed from V and 7 bases from J, the gap between germline ends came to 17 bases. CDR1 MDHEN and CDR2 SYDVKM come from the germline V gene. The CDR3 loop reads CASSLPTAMGGYTF. Written as DNA, the CDR3 is TGTGCCAGCAGTCTACCGACAGCGATGGGTGGCTACACCTTC.

The sample holds many counts of this clonotype. The chain is built from TRBV5-1 and TRBJ2-5; either TRBD1 or TRBD2 may fit D (5 bases each). CDR1 and CDR2 from the germline V gene are SGHRS and YFSETQ. The germline V and J ends were trimmed by 0 bases and 7 bases, with 7 bases remaining between them. There are 12 residues in the CDR3. CDR3 DNA sequence: TGCGCCAGCAGCTTGGATGGGGGGACCCAGTACTTC. It translates to CASSLDGGTQYF.

This clonotype was detected a few times. The V call is TRBV10-3, the J call TRBJ1-2, with D possibly being TRBD1 (5 bases). V was shortened by 3 bases and J by 6 bases, with 11 bases between the two germline ends. The germline V gene encodes CDR1 ENHRY and CDR2 SYGVKD. This CDR3 is built from 13 residues. The CDR3, as DNA: TGTGCCATCAGTGACCTCGGGGGGAATGGCTACACCTTC. It encodes CAISDLGGNGYTF.

This clonotype was counted a few times. CDR3 region: CASSYEGQVNTGELFF. Written as DNA, the CDR3 is TGTGCCAGCAGTTACGAGGGACAGGTGAACACCGGGGAGCTGTTTTTT. The rearrangement links TRBV6-5 to TRBJ2-2; the match to TRBD1 covers 8 bases. Germline V gene data show CDR1 as MNHEY and CDR2 as SVGAGI. The CDR3 contains 16 residues. The junction had 3 bases not matched to a gene; V was cut back by 2 bases and J by 1 base.

CDR3 protein: CASSVTGGAINEQFF. CDR3 nucleotide sequence: TGTGCCAGCAGCGTAACCGGGGGGGCAATCAATGAGCAGTTCTTC. The chain carries TRBV9 and TRBJ2-1; the match to TRBD2 covers 8 bases. Unmatched junction bases numbered 6, after V lost 1 base and J lost 6 bases. The CDR3 sequence is 15 residues long. Looked up from germline, CDR1 is SGDLS and CDR2 is YYNGEE.

This clonotype was seen ten or more times. The chain links TRBV28 to TRBJ1-5, with 7 nucleotides matching TRBD1. V was clipped by 11 bases and J by 2 bases; unmatched bases: 21. This CDR3 is built from 18 residues. CDR1 is MDHEN and CDR2 is SYDVKM in the germline V gene. CDR3 sequence (DNA): TGTGCCGCCAGTTTAGGTTGGGGAACAGGGGAGGGCAATCAGCCCCAGCATTTT. It encodes CAASLGWGTGEGNQPQHF.

This clonotype was found many times. The V call is TRBV10-3, the J call TRBJ2-3; 13 nucleotides match TRBD2. The CDR3 is 13 residues long. Germline CDR1 is ENHRY and CDR2 is SYGVKD. V trimming: 9 bases; J trimming: 6 bases; junction bases outside the gene matches: 3. CDR3 sequence (DNA): TGTGCCATGGGACTAGCGGGATCGGATACGCAGTATTTT. It encodes CAMGLAGSDTQYF.

This clonotype was observed at least ten times. This chain uses TRBV20-1 with TRBJ2-7; no clear D gene. Germline V gene sequence: CDR1 DFQATT, CDR2 SNEGSKA (reference sequence). V lost 0 bases to trimming and J lost 4 bases, with 10 bases between them. The CDR3 has 13 amino acids. CDR3 loop: CSAREAHLYEQYF. CDR3 coding DNA: TGCAGTGCTAGAGAGGCCCATCTTTACGAGCAGTACTTC.

Many counts were recorded for this clonotype. This chain joins TRBV3-1 and TRBJ2-1; D is undetermined. V shed 1 base and J shed 3 bases, with 13 bases lying between them. This CDR3 spans 16 amino acids. CDR1 is LGHDT, CDR2 YNNKEL, per germline (reference sequence). The CDR3 sequence is CASSQAADTFYNEQFF. CDR3 nucleotide sequence: TGTGCCAGCAGCCAAGCCGCGGATACATTCTACAATGAGCAGTTCTTC.

This clonotype appeared a single time. V and J are TRBV7-6 and TRBJ2-2; 7 nucleotides agree with TRBD1. This CDR3 has 17 residues. Germline V gene data show CDR1 as SGHVS and CDR2 as FNYEAQ. The trim removed 5 bases at V and 1 base at J, leaving 10 bases unmatched. In DNA, the CDR3 is TGTGCCAGCAGCCCCCGTCCCGGGACAGTGAACACCGGGGAGCTGTTTTTT. It is translated as CASSPRPGTVNTGELFF.

This clonotype was seen repeatedly, ten times or more. The chain employs TRBV10-3 and TRBJ1-3; TRBD1 aligns across 9 bases. There are 13 residues in the CDR3. Trimming cost V 10 bases and J 2 bases; bases outside gene matches: 3. Per germline, CDR1 ENHRY and CDR2 SYGVKD. The CDR3 sequence is CATRDRAGNTIYF. CDR3 coding DNA: TGTGCCACTCGGGACAGGGCTGGAAACACCATATATTTT.

Turning to this clonotype: Possible read error: a much larger clone is one base away. The chain couples TRBV10-3 to TRBJ2-3; a possible D gene is TRBD2 (8 bases). Germline CDR1 ENHRY, CDR2 SYGVKD. Trimming removed 6 bases at V and 3 bases at J, with 34 bases between. The CDR3 loop spans 21 amino acids. The DNA for the CDR3 is TGTGCCATCAGCTGGGAGACAGCGACAGGGCCGGGACTAGGGGTGACAGATACGCAGTATTTT. Protein sequence: CAISWETATGPGLGVTDTQYF.

This chain links TRBV5-1 with TRBJ2-7; the D gene is possibly TRBD1 (5 bases). Germline V gene lookup returns CDR1 SGHRS and CDR2 YFSETQ. Trimming left V 7 bases short and J 2 bases short, with 19 bases between. This CDR3 contains 15 residues. The CDR3 sequence: CASSLLRGDPYEQYF. Here the CDR3 DNA reads TGCGCCAGCTCGCTTTTAAGGGGTGACCCCTACGAGCAGTACTTC.

The gene calls are TRBV4-2 and TRBJ1-2; tentatively, D is TRBD1 (6 bases). The V end was cut by 0 bases, the J end by 8 bases, with 7 bases between. In germline, CDR1 is LGHNA, CDR2 YNFKEQ. The CDR3 loop spans 12 amino acids. The CDR3 is CASSQEGGGYTF. The CDR3 coding sequence is TGTGCCAGCAGCCAAGAGGGGGGCGGCTACACCTTC.

This clonotype has just a few counts. The V and J genes are TRBV9 and TRBJ2-1, with D possibly matching TRBD2 (6 bases). Trimming cost V 4 bases and J 9 bases, with 20 bases left between them. CDR1 and CDR2 (germline): SGDLS, YYNGEE. The CDR3 has 15 amino acids. The CDR3 DNA is TGTGCCAGCAGCCCACGACTAGGACACGACGCTGAGCAGTTCTTC. It translates to CASSPRLGHDAEQFF.

This clonotype was observed at least ten times. The V gene is TRBV29-1, the J gene TRBJ1-1; TRBD1 agrees at 8 bases. V dropped 6 bases and J dropped 6; count of bases not matched to a gene: 6. The CDR3 sequence is 12 residues long. Germline CDR1 SQVTM, CDR2 ANQGSEA. The CDR3 sequence is CSVRGQWAEAFF. CDR3 DNA: TGCAGCGTCAGGGGGCAATGGGCTGAAGCTTTCTTT.

This clonotype was detected many times. The chain carries TRBV6-5 and TRBJ2-5; no firm D call. CDR3 length: 14 amino acids. Trimming stripped 2 bases from V and 1 base from J, with 8 bases between. The V gene's germline CDR1 is MNHEY and CDR2 SVGAGI. CDR3 coding DNA: TGTGCCAGCAGTTACGGGCCGGCCCAAGAGACCCAGTACTTC. Residues: CASSYGPAQETQYF.

This clonotype was detected many times. The V call is TRBV5-1, the J call TRBJ2-2; TRBD2 matches 8 bases. Looked up from germline, CDR1 is SGHRS and CDR2 is YFSETQ. The CDR3 loop spans 16 amino acids. V shed 2 bases and J 0 bases; nucleotides not matched to a gene: 3. The CDR3 nucleotides are TGCGCCAGCAGCTTCATAGCGGGATCGAACACCGGGGAGCTGTTTTTT. This sequence encodes CASSFIAGSNTGELFF.

This clonotype was recorded many times. The chain couples TRBV7-9 to TRBJ2-1; D assignment may be TRBD1 or TRBD2 (5 bases each). Deletions cut 1 base from V and 3 bases from J, with 10 bases between. The CDR3 totals 15 residues. Germline V CDR1 and CDR2: SEHNR, FQNEAQ (reference sequence). Written as DNA, the CDR3 is TGTGCCAGCAGCTTAGGAGGGGCTTTCTACAATGAGCAGTTCTTC. It yields the protein CASSLGGAFYNEQFF.

This clonotype was recorded at least ten times. This chain links TRBV28 with TRBJ1-2, with 7 bases aligning to TRBD1. Trimming cost V 7 bases and J 2 bases; bases outside gene matches: 16. The CDR3 is 17 amino acids. Germline V gene sequence: CDR1 MDHEN, CDR2 SYDVKM. As DNA, the CDR3 is TGTGCCAGCACTCTTGGGGGAGGGGGCGGGAGAAACTATGGCTACACCTTC. This codes for CASTLGGGGGRNYGYTF.